This TCR beta chain stems from a study of high-grade serous ovarian cancer treatment subgroups. Overall study results and limits: Same-patient tumor repertoires overlapped at roughly 0.11 to 0.79; different patients barely overlapped.

Germline values: CDR1 MNHEY, CDR2 SMNVEV (reference sequence). The CDR3 runs to 14 residues. The trim removed 8 bases at V and 6 bases at J, leaving 7 bases unmatched. Tumor tissue was taken before any definitive surgery or chemotherapy was given. Sequencing was performed with immunoSEQ multiplex PCR; in TCRdb, only in-frame clones are kept and a portion is missing. The sample lists 2,200 or so clones, 65% to 85% occurring once. Points on this clone: Its antigen is unknown.

This rearrangement joins TRBV27 to TRBJ1-6; TRBD1 aligns across 7 bases. This clonotype was sampled from a human donor with high-grade serous ovarian cancer. The sample was tumor tissue. CDR3 residues: CASARTGFNSPLHF. CDR3 nucleotides: TGTGCCAGCGCCCGGACAGGCTTTAATTCACCCCTCCACTTT.